Following are 23 T cell receptor beta chains from one sample sequenced in a study of T cell responses to AZD1222 COVID-19 vaccine. Sequencing was performed with immunoSEQ multiplex PCR; in TCRdb, only in-frame clones are kept and a portion is missing. Among roughly 120,000 clones listed, 70% to 90% were seen once. Sequences were derived from peripheral blood, sampled 28 days after the second AZD1222 dose. The receptors shown here come from an adult who received the AZD1222 COVID-19 vaccine.

This clone appeared once. The chain joins TRBV18 to TRBJ1-1, with a tentative D call TRBD1 (5 bases). Germline lookup yields CDR1 KGHSH and CDR2 LQKENI. This CDR3 is built from 15 residues. The V end was cut by 0 bases, the J end by 7 bases, with 15 bases between. This CDR3 reads CASSPPGSREGEAFF. As DNA, the CDR3 is TGTGCCAGCTCACCACCGGGCAGCAGGGAGGGTGAAGCTTTCTTT.

This chain connects TRBV5-6 to TRBJ1-1, with 9 positions matching TRBD1. Trimming cost V 4 bases and J 8 bases; bases outside gene matches: 9. The CDR3 is made up of 14 amino acids. Germline CDR1 reads SGHDT; CDR2 reads YYEEEE. The CDR3 DNA reads TGTGCCAGCAGCGATGGAACAGGGGGCCTAGAAGCTTTCTTT. As protein: CASSDGTGGLEAFF. Filled out from reference TRBV5-6 and TRBJ1-1, the complete variable domain reads DAGVTQSPTHLIKTRGQQVTLRCSPKSGHDTVSWYQQALGQGPQFIFQYYEEEERQRGNFPDRFSGHQFPNYSSELNVNALLLGDSALYLCASSDGTGGLEAFFGQGTRLTVV.

This clone came up once. This chain links TRBV28 with TRBJ1-4; D is possibly TRBD1 (6 bases). Germline values: CDR1 MDHEN, CDR2 SYDVKM. V shed 7 bases and J shed 4 bases, with 16 bases lying between them. This CDR3 is 15 amino acids long. In DNA form, the CDR3 reads TGTGCCAGCACCATAACAGGGCCTATTAATGAAAAACTGTTTTTT. Amino acids: CASTITGPINEKLFF.

The genes are TRBV5-1 and TRBJ2-3; the match to TRBD2 covers 7 bases. The CDR3 length is 14 residues. J lost 2 bases, V lost 5 bases, and 5 bases had no gene match. Germline lookup yields CDR1 SGHRS and CDR2 YFSETQ. Here the CDR3 reads CASSRTRATDTQYF. Written as DNA, the CDR3 is TGCGCCAGCAGTCGGACTAGGGCCACAGATACGCAGTATTTT. Full variable domain (rest looked up from reference TRBV5-1 and TRBJ2-3): KAGVTQTPRYLIKTRGQQVTLSCSPISGHRSVSWYQQTPGQGLQFLFEYFSETQRNKGNFPGRFSGRQFSNSRSEMNVSTLELGDSALYLCASSRTRATDTQYFGPGTRLTVL.

This rearrangement joins TRBV27 to TRBJ1-5; 7 bases map to TRBD1. V was clipped by 5 bases and J by 6 bases; unmatched bases: 7. Germline assignment: CDR1 MNHEY and CDR2 SMNVEV (reference sequence). The CDR3 has 14 residues. This chain's CDR3 is CASSTPGDSQPQHF. CDR3 bases: TGTGCCAGCAGTACCCCAGGGGACAGTCAGCCCCAGCATTTT.

The CDR3 is CAWRGRGGNQPQHF. The CDR3 coding sequence is TGTGCCTGGAGAGGACGGGGGGGGAATCAGCCCCAGCATTTT. The J gene is TRBJ1-5, the V gene TRBV30; possibly TRBD1 for D (5 bases). Trimming took 3 bases from V and 4 from J, leaving 13 bases between them. Germline CDR1 GTSNPN, CDR2 SVGIG (reference sequence). CDR3 size: 14 residues.

The chain carries TRBV15 and TRBJ2-1; D not resolved. Trimming removed 0 bases at V and 0 bases at J, with 12 bases between. Per the germline V gene, CDR1 is LNHNV and CDR2 is YYDKDF (reference sequence). The CDR3 extends over 17 amino acids. CDR3 region: CATSRDYGVSSYNEQFF. DNA of the CDR3: TGTGCCACCAGCAGAGATTATGGGGTCAGCTCCTACAATGAGCAGTTCTTC.

This clone was seen only once. The chain carries TRBV7-2 and TRBJ2-6; D is undetermined. Germline CDR1 SGHTA, CDR2 FQGNSA. Trimming removed 1 base from V and 1 base from J, with 11 bases in between. This CDR3 comprises 17 residues. For the CDR3, the DNA is TGTGCCAGCAGCTTAGGACCTCTCGGATCTGGGGCCAACGTCCTGACTTTC. Residues: CASSLGPLGSGANVLTF.

This clone was seen more than once but under ten times. J is TRBJ2-3 and V is TRBV6-4; TRBD2 matches at 14 bases. V lost 7 bases and J lost 6; bases outside the gene matches: 6. This CDR3 contains 15 residues. Germline V gives CDR1 MRHNA, CDR2 SNTAGT. The DNA of the CDR3 is TGTGCCAGCACCTCGACTAGCGGGGGGGCGGATACGCAGTATTTT. This sequence encodes CASTSTSGGADTQYF.

CDR3 amino acids: CASSPVLSGHTDTQYF. As DNA, the CDR3 is TGTGCCAGCAGCCCCGTACTAAGCGGGCACACAGATACGCAGTATTTT. This chain connects TRBV9 to TRBJ2-3, with a weak D call TRBD2 (6 bases). Germline CDR1 is SGDLS and CDR2 is YYNGEE. V gave up 4 bases and J gave up 2 bases, with 17 bases separating them. The CDR3 extends over 16 amino acids.

The V call is TRBV5-1, the J call TRBJ2-5, with D unclear. V lost 3 bases to trimming and J lost 1 base, with 10 bases between them. Looked up from germline, CDR1 is SGHRS and CDR2 is YFSETQ. The CDR3 extends over 14 amino acids. The CDR3: CASSSYVGQETQYF. CDR3 in DNA: TGCGCCAGCAGCTCTTATGTGGGCCAAGAGACCCAGTACTTC.

The chain recombines TRBV7-8 with TRBJ2-3; D may be TRBD2 (5 bases). The CDR3 is made up of 15 amino acids. CDR1 and CDR2 from the germline V gene are SGHVS and FQNEAQ. The V end lost 2 bases, the J end lost 3 bases, and 12 bases lay between the germline ends. In nucleotides, the CDR3 is TGTGCCAGCAGCTTAATCGCAGCGGAAACAGATACGCAGTATTTT. This sequence encodes CASSLIAAETDTQYF. Variable domain in full (rest from reference TRBV7-8 and TRBJ2-3): GAGVSQSPRYKVAKRGQDVALRCDPISGHVSLFWYQQALGQGPEFLTYFQNEAQLDKSGLPSDRFFAERPEGSVSTLKIQRTQQEDSAVYLCASSLIAAETDTQYFGPGTRLTVL.

The rearrangement links TRBV7-3 to TRBJ1-1; tentatively, D is TRBD1 (6 bases). Germline CDR1 reads SGHTA; CDR2 reads FQGTGA. The length of the CDR3 is 15 residues. The ends were cut back, 1 base at V and 4 bases at J, with 13 bases in the middle. Written as DNA, the CDR3 is TGTGCCAGCAGCTTAAAGTTGGGGGCCCCCACTGAAGCTTTCTTT. This translates into CASSLKLGAPTEAFF.

V usage is TRBV6-5 and J usage is TRBJ2-1, with D possibly TRBD2 on 7 matching bases. The germline V gene encodes CDR1 MNHEY and CDR2 SVGAGI. Trimming removed 6 bases at V and 9 bases at J, with 21 bases between. This CDR3 has 15 residues. CDR3 loop: CASRHLRGARSEQFF. The DNA for the CDR3 is TGTGCCAGCAGGCACCTCCGGGGGGCGAGGAGTGAGCAGTTCTTC.

J is TRBJ2-5 and V is TRBV25-1; perhaps D is TRBD1 or TRBD2 (5 bases each). The ends were cut back, 6 bases at V and 4 bases at J, with 15 bases in the middle. The CDR3 runs to 14 residues. From germline, CDR1 is MGHDK and CDR2 SYGVNS. The CDR3 here is CASSLQIGTETQYF. The CDR3 DNA is TGTGCCAGCAGCCTCCAGATTGGGACAGAGACCCAGTACTTC.

With respect to this clone: At one end the junction does not follow the germline gene, possibly because of a read error. This chain links TRBV12-3 or TRBV12-4 with TRBJ2-7, with TRBD1 matching 8 bases. The CDR3 has 13 amino acids. The CDR3 DNA reads TGTGCCAGCAGCGACAGGGGCAGGTACGGGCAGTACTTC. Translating it yields CASSDRGRYGQYF.

This clone was seen a single time. The chain joins TRBV29-1 to TRBJ2-1; 8 bases match TRBD2. V trimming: 6 bases; J trimming: 2 bases; junction bases outside the gene matches: 9. Germline values: CDR1 SQVTM, CDR2 ANQGSEA. The CDR3 consists of 15 residues. The CDR3 coding sequence is TGCAGCGTGGCAAACTTAGCGGGACCCTACAATGAGCAGTTCTTC. Translating it yields CSVANLAGPYNEQFF.

V and J are TRBV7-3 and TRBJ1-6; the D gene is possibly TRBD1 (6 bases). Deletions cut 2 bases from V and 7 bases from J, with 12 bases between. CDR3 length equals 15 residues. The germline V gene has CDR1 SGHTA and CDR2 FQGTGA. CDR3: CASSLQQGTNSPLHF. CDR3 nucleotide sequence: TGTGCCAGCAGCTTACAGCAGGGGACAAATTCACCCCTCCACTTT.

The chain has TRBV19 and TRBJ2-2; D possibly corresponds to TRBD2 (5 bases). This CDR3 has 17 residues. Germline loops: CDR1 LNHDA, CDR2 SQIVND (reference sequence). Trimming took off 3 bases at V and 1 base at J, with 15 bases between the two ends. The CDR3 DNA sequence: TGTGCCAGTAGTATCGATCGGGCTAGCCTGAACACCGGGGAGCTGTTTTTT. As protein: CASSIDRASLNTGELFF.

The sample holds one count of this clone. The chain carries TRBV7-2 and TRBJ2-1; TRBD2 is a possible D gene (5 bases). The CDR3 loop spans 16 amino acids. Germline CDR1 and CDR2: SGHTA and FQGNSA. The ends were cut back, 5 bases at V and 0 bases at J, with 14 bases in the middle. CDR3 nucleotide sequence: TGTGCCAGCAGCCCTTTCCCGGGGAGCTCCTACAATGAGCAGTTCTTC. Translating it yields CASSPFPGSSYNEQFF.

V usage is TRBV19 and J usage is TRBJ2-7, with 9 nucleotides matching TRBD1. Germline assignment: CDR1 LNHDA and CDR2 SQIVND (reference sequence). V trimming: 5 bases; J trimming: 3 bases; junction bases outside the gene matches: 5. This CDR3 region has 14 residues. In DNA form, the CDR3 reads TGTGCCAGTAGTCCCCGGGACAGGGTCTACGAGCAGTACTTC. Translation: CASSPRDRVYEQYF.

The CDR3 nucleotides are TGCGCCAGCAGCTCCGGGACAGGGGGAAGGGAGCAGTACTTC. Protein sequence: CASSSGTGGREQYF. The rearrangement links TRBV5-1 to TRBJ2-7, with 11 bases lining up with TRBD1. This CDR3 spans 14 amino acids. The V and J ends lost 3 bases and 7 bases, in that order; junction bases with no gene match: 6. In germline, CDR1 is SGHRS, CDR2 YFSETQ.

The chain links TRBV7-2 to TRBJ2-7; 12 bases map to TRBD2. This CDR3 contains 16 residues. Looked up from germline, CDR1 is SGHTA and CDR2 is FQGNSA. V lost 3 bases and J lost 0; bases outside the gene matches: 3. Here the CDR3 DNA reads TGTGCCAGCAGCTTCGGACTAGCGGGGTTCTCCTACGAGCAGTACTTC. It specifies CASSFGLAGFSYEQYF.